This T cell receptor (beta chain) was identified during a study of blood T cells in healthy people across ages. Regarding the study as a whole: Unsorted PBMC material precluded a definitive naive versus antigen-experienced comparison. Older individuals had lower TCR beta diversity per million T cells (the decline was roughly linear).

PBMCs, at least 6.5 million per sample, were isolated. This CDR3 is 13 amino acids long. Germline assignment: CDR1 SNHLY and CDR2 FYNNEI. A second PCR, run for about 7 to 11 cycles, used a sample-barcoded 5' primer plus a J-beta primer mix. Researchers report that each sample yielded at least 2.5 million CDR3-containing paired-end reads. From the 5' RACE reads, TCRdb called clonotypes with MiXCR, one entry per CDR3 protein. The sample consists of some 1.4 million distinct CDR3 sequences, 42% of them appearing once. Concerning this clonotype: Its antigen remains unknown.

This clonotype was obtained from a woman younger than 30 in good health. Sequences were obtained from blood. This chain uses TRBV2 with TRBJ2-5; tentative D call: TRBD2 (5 bases). The end of the DNA fits TRBJ2-7 better, so the J call may be wrong. The CDR3 region is CASRGREGHEQYF. The CDR3 bases are TGTGCCAGCAGGGGTCGAGAGGGCCACGAGCAGTACTTC.